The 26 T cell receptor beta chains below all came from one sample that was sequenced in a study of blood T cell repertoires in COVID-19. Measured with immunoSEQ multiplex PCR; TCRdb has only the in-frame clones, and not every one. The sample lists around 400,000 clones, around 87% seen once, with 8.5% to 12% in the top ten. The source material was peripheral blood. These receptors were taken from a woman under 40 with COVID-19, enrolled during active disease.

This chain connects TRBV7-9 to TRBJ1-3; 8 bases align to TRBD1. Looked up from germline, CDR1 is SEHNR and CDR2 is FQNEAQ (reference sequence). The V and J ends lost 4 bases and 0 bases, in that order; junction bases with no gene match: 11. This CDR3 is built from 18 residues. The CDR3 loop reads CASSSGPGQAVSGNTIYF. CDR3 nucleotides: TGTGCCAGCAGCTCGGGGCCGGGACAGGCAGTCTCTGGAAACACCATATATTTT.

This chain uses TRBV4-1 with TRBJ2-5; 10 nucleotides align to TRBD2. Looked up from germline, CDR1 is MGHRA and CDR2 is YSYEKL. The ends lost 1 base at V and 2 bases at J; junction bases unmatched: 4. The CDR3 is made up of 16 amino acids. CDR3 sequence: CASSQAASGSQETQYF. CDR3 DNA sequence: TGCGCCAGCAGCCAAGCTGCTAGCGGGAGTCAAGAGACCCAGTACTTC.

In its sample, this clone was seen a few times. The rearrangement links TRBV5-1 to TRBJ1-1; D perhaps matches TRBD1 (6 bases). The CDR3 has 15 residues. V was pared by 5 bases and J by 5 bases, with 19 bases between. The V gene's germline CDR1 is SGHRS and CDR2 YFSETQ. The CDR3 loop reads CASSYRGAHRTEAFF. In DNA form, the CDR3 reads TGCGCCAGCAGTTACCGGGGGGCCCATAGAACTGAAGCTTTCTTT.

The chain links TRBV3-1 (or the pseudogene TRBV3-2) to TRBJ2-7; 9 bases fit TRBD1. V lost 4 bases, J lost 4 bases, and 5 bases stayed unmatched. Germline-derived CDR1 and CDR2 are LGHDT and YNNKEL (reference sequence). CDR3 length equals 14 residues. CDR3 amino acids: CASSLGQGNYEQYF. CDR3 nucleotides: TGTGCCAGCAGCCTGGGACAGGGAAATTACGAGCAGTACTTC.

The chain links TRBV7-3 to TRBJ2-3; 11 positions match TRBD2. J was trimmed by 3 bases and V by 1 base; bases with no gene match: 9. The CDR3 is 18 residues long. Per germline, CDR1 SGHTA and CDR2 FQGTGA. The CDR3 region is CASSLRGTSGRGTDTQYF. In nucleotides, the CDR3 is TGTGCCAGCAGCTTAAGAGGGACTAGCGGAAGGGGAACAGATACGCAGTATTTT.

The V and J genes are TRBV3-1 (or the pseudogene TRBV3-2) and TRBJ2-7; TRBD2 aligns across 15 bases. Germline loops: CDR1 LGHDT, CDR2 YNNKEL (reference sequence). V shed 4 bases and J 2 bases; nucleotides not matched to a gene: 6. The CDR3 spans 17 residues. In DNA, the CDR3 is TGTGCCAGCAGCCCGGGACTAGCGGGAGGAACAACCTACGAGCAGTACTTC. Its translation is CASSPGLAGGTTYEQYF.

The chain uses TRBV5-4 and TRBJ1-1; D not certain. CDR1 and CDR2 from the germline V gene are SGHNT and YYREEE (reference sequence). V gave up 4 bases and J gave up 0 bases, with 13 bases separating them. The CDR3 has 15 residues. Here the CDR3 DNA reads TGTGCCAGCAGCCGGCGGAGGCCCCTGAACACTGAAGCTTTCTTT. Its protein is CASSRRRPLNTEAFF.

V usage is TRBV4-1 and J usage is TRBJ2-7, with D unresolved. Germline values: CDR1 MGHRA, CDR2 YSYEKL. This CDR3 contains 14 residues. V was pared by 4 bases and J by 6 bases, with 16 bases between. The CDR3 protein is CASSPHVVVSEQYF. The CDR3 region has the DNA TGCGCCAGCAGCCCGCACGTTGTAGTTTCCGAGCAGTACTTC.

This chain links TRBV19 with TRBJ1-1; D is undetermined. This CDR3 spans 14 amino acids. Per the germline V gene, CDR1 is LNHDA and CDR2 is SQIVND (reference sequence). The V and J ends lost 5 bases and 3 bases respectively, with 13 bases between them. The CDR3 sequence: CASSPKTRHTEAFF. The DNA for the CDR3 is TGTGCCAGTAGTCCAAAAACCAGGCACACTGAAGCTTTCTTT.

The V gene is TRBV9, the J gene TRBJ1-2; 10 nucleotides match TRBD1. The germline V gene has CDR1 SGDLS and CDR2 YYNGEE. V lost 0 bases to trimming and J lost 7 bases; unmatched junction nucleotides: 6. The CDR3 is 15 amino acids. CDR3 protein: CASSVEDRGRGGYTF. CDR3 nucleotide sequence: TGTGCCAGCAGCGTAGAAGACAGGGGGCGGGGTGGCTACACCTTC.

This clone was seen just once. CDR3 sequence (DNA): TGTGCCAGCAGTTCCCACCGACTAGCGGGAGTTGAGCAGTTCTTC. It specifies CASSSHRLAGVEQFF. The chain recombines TRBV6-2 or TRBV6-3 with TRBJ2-1; TRBD2 aligns across 12 bases. This CDR3 spans 15 amino acids. V dropped 4 bases and J dropped 9; count of bases not matched to a gene: 7. In germline, CDR1 is MNHEY, CDR2 SVGEGT.

For the CDR3, the DNA is TGTGCCAGCGGGGGGGACTTCTACGAGCAGTACTTC. It codes for CASGGDFYEQYF. The chain links TRBV12-3 or TRBV12-4 to TRBJ2-7, with 7 positions matching TRBD2. The CDR3 has 12 amino acids. Germline trimming cut 8 bases from V and 3 bases from J; bases unmatched to any gene: 4.

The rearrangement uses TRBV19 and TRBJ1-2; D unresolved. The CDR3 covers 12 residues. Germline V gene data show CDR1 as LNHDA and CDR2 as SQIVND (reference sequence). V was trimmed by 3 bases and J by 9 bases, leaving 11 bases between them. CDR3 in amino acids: CASSISWASYTF. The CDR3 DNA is TGTGCCAGTAGTATCTCCTGGGCCAGCTACACCTTC.

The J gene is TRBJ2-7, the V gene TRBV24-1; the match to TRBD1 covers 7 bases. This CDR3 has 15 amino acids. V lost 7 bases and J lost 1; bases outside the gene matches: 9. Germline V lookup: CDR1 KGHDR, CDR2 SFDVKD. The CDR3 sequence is CATSSGTATSYEQYF. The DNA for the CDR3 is TGTGCCACCAGCTCCGGGACAGCGACTTCCTACGAGCAGTACTTC.

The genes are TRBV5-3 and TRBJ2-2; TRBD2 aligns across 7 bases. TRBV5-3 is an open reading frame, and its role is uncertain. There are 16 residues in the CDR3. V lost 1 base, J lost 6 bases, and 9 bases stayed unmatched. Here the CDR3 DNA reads TGTGCCAGAAGCTTGAAGATGCGGGAGAGGTCCGGGGAGCTGTTTTTT. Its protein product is CARSLKMRERSGELFF.

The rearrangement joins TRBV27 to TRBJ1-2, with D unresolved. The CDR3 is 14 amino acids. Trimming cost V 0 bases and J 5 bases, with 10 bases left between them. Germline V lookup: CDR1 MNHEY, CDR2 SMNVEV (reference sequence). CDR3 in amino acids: CASSLSKHLYGYTF. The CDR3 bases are TGTGCCAGCAGTTTATCGAAACATCTTTATGGCTACACCTTC.

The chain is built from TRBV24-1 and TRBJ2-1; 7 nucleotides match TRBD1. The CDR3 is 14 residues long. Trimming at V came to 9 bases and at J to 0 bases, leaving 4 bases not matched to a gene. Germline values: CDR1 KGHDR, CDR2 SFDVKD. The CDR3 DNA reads TGTGCCACCCACCCAGGGGGCTCCTACAATGAGCAGTTCTTC. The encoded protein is CATHPGGSYNEQFF.

The CDR3 DNA reads as TGTGCCAGCAGAGGGACACCGACCTATGGCTACACCTTC. It is translated as CASRGTPTYGYTF. J is TRBJ1-2 and V is TRBV2, with a tentative D call TRBD1 (6 bases). The CDR3 sequence is 13 residues long. Trimming shortened V by 6 bases and J by 4 bases, and 12 bases separated the two germline ends. From germline, CDR1 is SNHLY and CDR2 FYNNEI.

The CDR3 DNA follows: TGTGCCAGCAGCTCCCGTACTAGCGGCTCCTACAATGAGCAGTTCTTC. It is translated as CASSSRTSGSYNEQFF. The chain combines TRBV7-3 with TRBJ2-1, with 8 bases fitting TRBD2. Germline CDR1 reads SGHTA; CDR2 reads FQGTGA. After removal of 4 bases from V and 0 bases from J, the junction contained 5 bases not matched to a gene. The CDR3 is made up of 16 amino acids.

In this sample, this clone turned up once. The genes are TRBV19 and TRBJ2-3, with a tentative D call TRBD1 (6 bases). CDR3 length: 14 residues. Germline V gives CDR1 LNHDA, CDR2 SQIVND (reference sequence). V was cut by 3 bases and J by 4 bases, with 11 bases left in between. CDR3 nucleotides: TGTGCCAGTAGTATCGGGCAGGGGCCAGATACGCAGTATTTT. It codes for CASSIGQGPDTQYF.

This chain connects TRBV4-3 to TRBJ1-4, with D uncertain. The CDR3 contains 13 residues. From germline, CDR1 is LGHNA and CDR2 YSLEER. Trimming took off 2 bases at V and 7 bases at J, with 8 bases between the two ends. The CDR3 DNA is TGCGCCAGCAGCCAATATACCGGTGAAAAACTGTTTTTT. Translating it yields CASSQYTGEKLFF.

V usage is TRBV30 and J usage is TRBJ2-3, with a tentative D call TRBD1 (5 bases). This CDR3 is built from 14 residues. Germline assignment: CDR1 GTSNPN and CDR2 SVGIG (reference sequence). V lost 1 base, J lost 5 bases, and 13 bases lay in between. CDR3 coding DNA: TGTGCCTGGAGTGATAGTACAGGTGGAGATACGCAGTATTTT. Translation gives CAWSDSTGGDTQYF.

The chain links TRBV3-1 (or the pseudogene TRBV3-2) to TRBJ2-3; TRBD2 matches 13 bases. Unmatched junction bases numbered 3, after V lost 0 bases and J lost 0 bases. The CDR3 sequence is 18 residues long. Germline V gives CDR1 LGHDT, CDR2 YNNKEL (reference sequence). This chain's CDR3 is CASSQDLGLAGSTDTQYF. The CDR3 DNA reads TGTGCCAGCAGCCAAGATCTGGGACTAGCGGGGAGCACAGATACGCAGTATTTT.

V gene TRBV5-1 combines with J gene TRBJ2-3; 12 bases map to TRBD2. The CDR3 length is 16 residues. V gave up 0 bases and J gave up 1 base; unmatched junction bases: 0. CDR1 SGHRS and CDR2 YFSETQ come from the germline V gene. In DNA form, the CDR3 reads TGCGCCAGCAGCTTGGGACTAGCGGGAGGCACAGATACGCAGTATTTT. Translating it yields CASSLGLAGGTDTQYF.

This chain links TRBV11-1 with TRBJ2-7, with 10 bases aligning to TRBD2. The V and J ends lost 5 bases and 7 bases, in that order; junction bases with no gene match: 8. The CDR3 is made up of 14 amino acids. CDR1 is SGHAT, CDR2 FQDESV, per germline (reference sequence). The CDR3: CASSPPGLAFEQYF. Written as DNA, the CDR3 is TGTGCCAGCAGCCCTCCGGGACTAGCGTTTGAGCAGTACTTC.

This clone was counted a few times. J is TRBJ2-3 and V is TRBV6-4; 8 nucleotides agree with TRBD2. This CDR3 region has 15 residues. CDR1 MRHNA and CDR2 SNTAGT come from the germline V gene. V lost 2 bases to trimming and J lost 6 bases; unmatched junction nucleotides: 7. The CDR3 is CASSDSSGGPDTQYF. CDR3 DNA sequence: TGTGCCAGCAGTGACAGCTCGGGAGGGCCGGATACGCAGTATTTT.